Listed below are T cell receptor beta chains from one sample, sequenced in a study of shared clonotypes between healthy human individuals. The table came from immunoSEQ multiplex PCR; TCRdb's copy has only in-frame clones and leaves some out. The sample yields 1.6 million or so clones, just under 99% seen once. Sequencing used naive CD4+ T cells sorted from blood. The receptors shown here come from a man aged 25-45 years in good health. Both conserved end residues are part of each CDR3. Fields, in order: J gene, clone size, CDR3 length, V gene, D gene, CDR3 protein, CDR3 DNA. A D gene is named only where the DNA matches it firmly. Some rows mark clone size as missing; the rest say once, few, many or name a class of expanded clone.

>TRBJ1-5|once|13|TRBV2|NA
CASRVSNNQPQHF
TGTGCCAGCAGGGTTAGTAACAATCAGCCCCAGCATTTT
>TRBJ1-1|NA|16|TRBV7-2|NA
CASSPGGTGMNTEAFF
TGTGCCAGCAGCCCTGGAGGTACAGGGATGAACACTGAAGCTTTCTTT
>TRBJ1-4|NA|16|TRBV15|NA
CATSRDRAGNLEKLFF
TGTGCCACCAGCAGAGATCGGGCAGGGAATCTAGAAAAACTGTTTTTT
>TRBJ2-1|NA|15|TRBV5-1|NA
CASSLNARGDNEQFF
TGCGCCAGCAGCCTAAACGCCAGGGGGGACAATGAGCAGTTCTTC
>TRBJ1-1|NA|13|TRBV19|NA
CASSIGPNTEAFF
TGTGCCAGTAGTATTGGGCCGAACACTGAAGCTTTCTTT
>TRBJ2-7|NA|15|TRBV11-1|NA
CASSLAGHSPYEQYF
TGTGCCAGCAGCTTAGCGGGACACAGTCCATACGAGCAGTACTTC
>TRBJ1-1|NA|14|TRBV28|TRBD1
CASSGPGQGAEAFF
TGTGCCAGCAGTGGTCCGGGACAGGGCGCTGAAGCTTTCTTT
>TRBJ2-2|NA|15|TRBV10-1|NA
CASSEQGRTTGELFF
TGCGCCAGCAGTGAGCAGGGACGGACCACCGGGGAGCTGTTTTTT
>TRBJ2-2|NA|14|TRBV25-1|NA
CASISLRNTGELFF
TGTGCCAGCATCAGTCTCAGGAACACCGGGGAGCTGTTTTTT
>TRBJ2-7|NA|14|TRBV5-8|TRBD2
CASIRLAGFHEQYF
TGTGCCAGCATACGACTAGCGGGATTCCACGAGCAGTACTTC
>TRBJ2-1|NA|17|TRBV7-2|TRBD2
CASSWGTSASSYNEQFF
TGTGCCAGCAGCTGGGGGACTAGCGCTAGCTCCTACAATGAGCAGTTCTTC
>TRBJ1-1|NA|14|TRBV4-2|NA
CASSRPDGGTEAFF
TGTGCCAGCAGCCGACCCGACGGGGGCACTGAAGCTTTCTTT
>TRBJ2-2|NA|19|TRBV10-3|NA
CAISGGVLGLPSNTGELFF
TGTGCCATCAGTGGGGGAGTTCTCGGGCTACCCTCGAACACCGGGGAGCTGTTTTTT
>TRBJ2-4|NA|15|TRBV27|TRBD2
CASSPVWEGKNIQYF
TGTGCCAGCAGCCCCGTGTGGGAGGGCAAAAACATTCAGTACTTC
>TRBJ2-2|NA|15|TRBV7-9|NA
CASSYGTRSTGELFF
TGTGCCAGCAGCTACGGGACCCGCAGCACCGGGGAGCTGTTTTTT
>TRBJ1-2|NA|16|TRBV18|TRBD1
CASSPRTGSDEYGYTF
TGTGCCAGCTCACCGCGGACAGGGTCCGACGAGTATGGCTACACCTTC
>TRBJ2-7|NA|15|TRBV6-6|TRBD1
CASSLSGQGLYEQYF
TGTGCCAGCAGTTTATCCGGACAGGGACTCTACGAGCAGTACTTC
>TRBJ2-2|NA|17|TRBV25-1|NA
CASSTRTGSWSTGELFF
TGTGCCAGCAGTACCCGGACGGGGAGCTGGAGCACCGGGGAGCTGTTTTTT
>TRBJ1-1|NA|16|TRBV5-1|TRBD1
CASSPGDRAWDTEAFF
TGCGCCAGCAGCCCTGGGGACAGGGCATGGGACACTGAAGCTTTCTTT
>TRBJ2-7|NA|13|TRBV11-3|NA
CASSLDESYEQYF
TGTGCCAGCAGCTTGGACGAATCCTACGAGCAGTACTTC
>TRBJ2-7|NA|14|TRBV19|NA
CASSMARKGYEQYF
TGTGCCAGTAGTATGGCGAGAAAGGGCTACGAGCAGTACTTC
>TRBJ2-3|NA|15|TRBV5-1|TRBD2
CASSSGLAGRYTQYF
TGCGCCAGCAGCTCCGGACTAGCGGGACGGTATACGCAGTATTTT
>TRBJ2-7|NA|11|TRBV30|NA
CAWSGSSEQYF
TGTGCCTGGAGTGGCTCCTCCGAGCAGTACTTC
>TRBJ1-2|NA|14|TRBV7-2|NA
CASSLAAGLRGYTF
TGTGCCAGCAGCTTAGCGGCAGGACTGCGGGGCTACACCTTC
>TRBJ2-7|NA|13|TRBV5-1|NA
CASSLVDSYEQYF
TGCGCCAGCAGCTTAGTCGACTCCTACGAGCAGTACTTC
>TRBJ2-5|NA|14|TRBV6-5|NA
CASSPWRPGETQYF
TGTGCCAGCAGTCCCTGGCGTCCAGGGGAGACCCAGTACTTC
>TRBJ2-1|NA|15|TRBV2|NA
CASSRETFGGGEQFF
TGTGCCAGCAGCCGAGAGACCTTTGGTGGTGGTGAGCAGTTCTTC
>TRBJ2-1|NA|16|TRBV28|NA
CASRGPASSSYNEQFF
TGTGCCAGCAGGGGTCCAGCCTCCAGCTCCTACAATGAGCAGTTCTTC
>TRBJ2-7|NA|12|TRBV29-1|NA
CSVEGEREGQYF
TGCAGCGTTGAAGGAGAGCGAGAAGGGCAGTACTTC
>TRBJ1-5|NA|13|TRBV4-3|NA
CASSQDGTGPQHF
TGCGCCAGCAGCCAAGACGGGACCGGGCCCCAGCATTTT
>TRBJ2-7|NA|15|TRBV14|TRBD2
CASSQDGGRVYEQYF
TGTGCCAGCAGCCAAGATGGCGGGAGGGTCTACGAGCAGTACTTC
>TRBJ1-2|NA|19|TRBV18|TRBD1
CASSPTRQGRGSGFYGYTF
TGTGCCAGCTCACCCACCCGACAGGGGCGAGGATCAGGCTTCTATGGCTACACCTTC
>TRBJ2-3|once|17|TRBV5-1|TRBD2
CASSLMGLAGLTDTQYF
TGCGCCAGCAGCTTGATGGGACTAGCGGGACTCACAGATACGCAGTATTTT
>TRBJ2-3|NA|15|TRBV10-3|NA
CAISELGPGTDTQYF
TGTGCCATCAGTGAGTTGGGACCCGGCACAGATACGCAGTATTTT
>TRBJ1-1|NA|16|TRBV30|NA
CAWRWGPSGRGAEAFF
TGTGCCTGGAGGTGGGGACCGTCCGGGAGAGGCGCTGAAGCTTTCTTT
>TRBJ2-7|NA|15|TRBV28|TRBD1
CASSKPGQGDYEQYF
TGTGCCAGCAGTAAACCGGGACAGGGGGACTACGAGCAGTACTTC
>TRBJ2-2|NA|11|TRBV20-1|NA
CSARSPGELFF
TGCAGTGCTAGATCTCCCGGGGAGCTGTTTTTT
>TRBJ2-7|NA|16|TRBV18|TRBD1
CASSTQGTGGASGQYF
TGTGCCAGCTCAACCCAGGGGACAGGGGGCGCATCTGGGCAGTACTTC
>TRBJ1-3|NA|14|TRBV11-2|NA
CASSLVAAGNTIYF
TGTGCCAGCAGCTTAGTGGCGGCTGGAAACACCATATATTTT
>TRBJ1-1|NA|12|TRBV29-1|NA
CSVDELNTEAFF
TGCAGCGTTGACGAGCTGAACACTGAAGCTTTCTTT
>TRBJ2-5|NA|14|TRBV7-9|NA
CASRTAAGTETQYF
TGTGCCAGCAGGACCGCCGCAGGGACGGAGACCCAGTACTTC
>TRBJ2-2|NA|15|TRBV5-1|NA
CASSLMTRDSGELFF
TGCGCCAGCAGCCTGATGACCCGGGACTCGGGGGAGCTGTTTTTT
>TRBJ2-1|once|11|TRBV20-1|NA
CSARLIYEQFF
TGCAGTGCCAGATTAATCTATGAGCAGTTCTTC
>TRBJ2-1|NA|13|TRBV7-8|TRBD1
CASSSQQGNEQFF
TGTGCCAGCAGCTCCCAACAGGGGAATGAGCAGTTCTTC
>TRBJ2-1|NA|18|TRBV7-9|TRBD1
CASIKIRDRTFSYNEQFF
TGTGCCAGCATCAAGATCCGGGACAGGACCTTCTCCTACAATGAGCAGTTCTTC
>TRBJ2-1|NA|12|TRBV6-1|NA
CASSGFWSEQFF
TGTGCCAGCAGCGGGTTCTGGAGTGAGCAGTTCTTC
>TRBJ2-3|NA|14|TRBV5-1|NA
CASSTWTGTDTQYF
TGCGCCAGCAGCACCTGGACAGGCACAGATACGCAGTATTTT
>TRBJ1-1|once|13|TRBV25-1|NA
CASSKSMNTEAFF
TGTGCCAGCAGTAAATCCATGAACACTGAAGCTTTCTTT
>TRBJ1-4|NA|13|TRBV15|NA
CATSRVGNEKLFF
TGTGCCACCAGCAGGGTGGGTAATGAAAAACTGTTTTTT
>TRBJ2-5|once|16|TRBV4-3|NA
CASSQDLVRERETQYF
TGCGCCAGCAGCCAAGATCTTGTACGGGAGCGGGAGACCCAGTACTTC
>TRBJ2-7|NA|12|TRBV10-3|NA
CAISEEQYEQYF
TGTGCCATCAGTGAGGAACAGTACGAGCAGTACTTC
>TRBJ2-7|once|14|TRBV28|NA
CASREQGTWNEQYF
TGTGCCAGCAGGGAACAGGGGACTTGGAACGAGCAGTACTTC
>TRBJ2-1|NA|13|TRBV6-5|NA
CASGRLDGNEQFF
TGTGCCAGCGGACGGCTAGACGGCAATGAGCAGTTCTTC